A single sample gave rise to the 3 T cell receptor beta chains below, sequenced in a study of quantifying T cell responses using KT2 cells. Whole-study context: cDNA was made from DNase-treated RNA using alpha and beta constant primers.

A single-stranded UMI oligo with SP2 sequence was ligated to cDNA 3' ends. First-round PCR used around 4 cycles and beta primers RC1.1 and RC1.2 covering TRBC1 and TRBC2. TCRdb passed the UMI-ligation and nested PCR reads through MiXCR, listing each CDR3 protein once. The sample carries tens of thousands of distinct CDR3 sequences, approximately 13% recorded once. Material: PBMCs spiked with cells of the T cell clone KT2. The receptors shown here come from a human donor.

This clonotype was counted at least ten times. V gene TRBV11-3 combines with J gene TRBJ2-1, with 11 positions matching TRBD2. V shed 5 bases, J shed 3 bases, and the junction held 6 bases outside the gene matches. The CDR3 is 16 amino acids. Germline-derived CDR1 and CDR2 are SGHNT and YENEEA. Here the CDR3 reads CASSNPGTSGYNEQFF. CDR3 bases: TGTGCCAGCAGCAACCCCGGGACTAGCGGCTACAATGAGCAGTTCTTC.

The chain is built from TRBV30 and TRBJ1-6; tentative D call: TRBD1 (5 bases). Trimming stripped 2 bases from V and 7 bases from J, with 12 bases between. Germline V gives CDR1 GTSNPN, CDR2 SVGIG (reference sequence). The CDR3 consists of 14 residues. In DNA form, the CDR3 reads TGTGCCTGGAGTAGGGGACTCACCAATTCACCCCTCCACTTT. It specifies CAWSRGLTNSPLHF.

This clonotype came up many times. The chain has TRBV5-1 and TRBJ1-3; D is perhaps TRBD1 (6 bases). Per germline, CDR1 SGHRS and CDR2 YFSETQ. Between the trimmed V and J ends, which lost 0 bases and 7 bases, there was a span of 14 bases. The CDR3 is 15 residues long. Here the CDR3 reads CASSLGGQSANTIYF. DNA of the CDR3: TGCGCCAGCAGCTTGGGCGGACAGAGCGCGAACACCATATATTTT.